Listed below are T cell receptor beta chains from one sample, sequenced in a study of blood T cell repertoires in COVID-19. Sequencing was performed with immunoSEQ multiplex PCR; in TCRdb, only in-frame clones are kept and a portion is missing. Of about 240,000 clones listed, approximately 83% are singletons. The sequenced sample was PBMCs or T cells enriched from blood (not recorded which). All receptors come from a middle-aged woman who had been exposed to COVID-19. CDR3s include the opening cysteine and the closing phenylalanine or tryptophan. A D gene is named only where the DNA matches it firmly. Clone size is stated in some rows and not others, as once, few, many or a class when expanded.

.	TRBD2	TRBV27	TRBJ2-1	TGTGCCAGCAGTCTGACTAGCCCTGGTGGGAATGAGCAGTTCTTC	CASSLTSPGGNEQFF
once	TRBD1	TRBV5-1	TRBJ2-5	TGCGCCAGCAGCTTGGTTGCGGCAGGGGGTCAAGAGACCCAGTACTTC	CASSLVAAGGQETQYF
.	TRBD1	TRBV5-1	TRBJ1-2	TGCGCCAGCAGGCCGGGACAGGGGTATGGCTACACCTTC	CASRPGQGYGYTF
.	.	TRBV12-3/TRBV12-4	TRBJ1-1	TGTGCCAGCATTCCTCTCGGGGGTGAGGCTTTCTTT	CASIPLGGEAFF
.	.	TRBV7-2	TRBJ1-2	TGTGCCAGCAGCTTAGACCAGGGTCGTTTCGGCTACACCTTC	CASSLDQGRFGYTF
.	.	TRBV6-5	TRBJ1-2	TGTGCCAGCAGTTCCGGCAGGGGAAACTATGGCTACACCTTC	CASSSGRGNYGYTF
.	TRBD2	TRBV5-4	TRBJ2-1	TGTGCCAGCAGCCTAAGCGGGGGGGCCGGCTACAATGAGCAGTTCTTC	CASSLSGGAGYNEQFF
.	TRBD1	TRBV5-6	TRBJ1-6	TGTGCCAGCAGCTACCGGGACAGGGAATCACCCCTCCACTTT	CASSYRDRESPLHF
.	.	TRBV7-9	TRBJ1-2	TGTGCCAGCAGCATCCTACAGGGTGGCTACACCTTC	CASSILQGGYTF
.	.	TRBV7-9	TRBJ2-7	TGTGCCAGCAGTTCGCCGGGACAATACTCCTACGAGCAGTACTTC	CASSSPGQYSYEQYF
.	.	TRBV27	TRBJ1-1	TGTGCCAGCAGGGTTGCGGTGAACACTGAAGCTTTCTTT	CASRVAVNTEAFF
.	.	TRBV7-3	TRBJ2-3	TGTGCCAGCAGCTTAGAGTTGGATACGCAGTATTTT	CASSLELDTQYF
.	TRBD2	TRBV5-1	TRBJ2-3	TGCGCCAGCAGCTTGGATGGGCGGGGGGGCCGCGCAGATACGCAGTATTTT	CASSLDGRGGRADTQYF
.	TRBD2	TRBV11-2	TRBJ2-1	TGTGCCAGCAGCTCCCGAGATAGCGGGGGGGCCATAGGGGGAGAGCAGTTCTTC	CASSSRDSGGAIGGEQFF
.	.	TRBV10-3	TRBJ2-5	TGTGCCTCGGGGGACAGTCAAGAGACCCAGTACTTC	CASGDSQETQYF
.	TRBD1	TRBV6-5	TRBJ1-5	TGTGCCAGCCGGGACAGGGCTAGAGATCAGCCCCAGCATTTT	CASRDRARDQPQHF
.	.	TRBV7-9	TRBJ2-5	TGTGCCAGCAGCCTGGGTACTACGTACCAAGAGACCCAGTACTTC	CASSLGTTYQETQYF
.	.	TRBV3-1/TRBV3-2	TRBJ2-7	TGTGCCAGCAGCCAAGACGCGAGCTCCTACGAGCAGTACTTC	CASSQDASSYEQYF
.	TRBD1	TRBV5-4	TRBJ2-3	TGTGCCAGCAGCTCAGGGGGCGCGGGCACAGATACGCAGTATTTT	CASSSGGAGTDTQYF
few	.	TRBV11-1	TRBJ2-3	TGTGCCAGCAGCCGGAGGGCCAGCACAGATACGCAGTATTTT	CASSRRASTDTQYF
.	.	TRBV6-5	TRBJ1-4	TGTGCCAGCAGAAACCCGGGTGAAAAACTGTTTTTT	CASRNPGEKLFF
.	TRBD1	TRBV2	TRBJ1-2	TGTGCCAGCAGTGAAGGACAGGGGGTTTACGGCTACACCTTC	CASSEGQGVYGYTF
.	TRBD1	TRBV28	TRBJ2-5	TGTGCCAGCAGTACAACAGGGGGACGAGAGACCCAGTACTTC	CASSTTGGRETQYF
.	TRBD2	TRBV7-2	TRBJ2-5	TGTGCCAGCAACCCTAGCGGGGGGGCCGGGGAGACCCAGTACTTC	CASNPSGGAGETQYF
.	.	TRBV3-1/TRBV3-2	TRBJ2-1	TGTGCCAGCAGCCAGTGGCGGTCTCGTAATGAGCAGTTCTTC	CASSQWRSRNEQFF
.	.	TRBV2	TRBJ2-7	TGTGCCAGCGCGAACCCCCTCCTAGCTCCCGAGCAGTACTTC	CASANPLLAPEQYF
.	.	TRBV6-6	TRBJ1-4	TGTGCCAGCAGTAGGACTCTCCGAAAACTGTTTTTT	CASSRTLRKLFF
once	TRBD1	TRBV5-1	TRBJ2-3	TGCGCCAGCAGCCTGGCGCAGGGGGACATAGATACGCAGTATTTT	CASSLAQGDIDTQYF
few	TRBD2	TRBV2	TRBJ2-7	TGTGCCAGCAGTGACCCGGGGGAGGGAGAGGGGGAGCAGTACTTC	CASSDPGEGEGEQYF
.	.	TRBV9	TRBJ1-3	TGTGCCAGCAGCGTGGAGCCCTCACAGGACAAAGGAAACACCATATATTTT	CASSVEPSQDKGNTIYF
.	TRBD1	TRBV9	TRBJ1-6	TGTGCCAGCAGCACCGACAGGGGGCCGGGGAGCCTGAGCTCCTATAATTCACCCCTCCACTTT	CASSTDRGPGSLSSYNSPLHF
.	.	TRBV30	TRBJ1-1	TGTGCCTGGGTCCTAGGATCTTCTGAAGCTTTCTTT	CAWVLGSSEAFF
.	.	TRBV6-1	TRBJ1-2	TGTGCCAGCAGTGAAAAAATACTCGGGGGCTACACCTTC	CASSEKILGGYTF
.	TRBD2	TRBV7-3	TRBJ2-5	TGTGCCAGCAGCCTTAGCGGGGGCTATAACCCACAAGAGACCCAGTACTTC	CASSLSGGYNPQETQYF
.	.	TRBV18	TRBJ1-2	TGTGCCAGCTCACTATACAGGGTTGGCTATGGCTACACCTTC	CASSLYRVGYGYTF
many	TRBD1	TRBV7-2	TRBJ1-2	TGTGCCAGCAGCTTAGTAGGGACAGGGGTGAGGAGGGGCTACACCTTC	CASSLVGTGVRRGYTF
.	TRBD1	TRBV7-3	TRBJ2-3	TGTGCCAGCAGCTTAATAGGGGGCAGGGCCAAGGGAGATACGCAGTATTTT	CASSLIGGRAKGDTQYF
.	TRBD2	TRBV9	TRBJ2-3	TGTGCCAGCAGCGTAGAGGCTAGCGGGGGCTCCACAGATACGCAGTATTTT	CASSVEASGGSTDTQYF
.	.	TRBV29-1	TRBJ1-1	TGCAGCGTTCTCTACCCGGGTCTAACACCTGAAGCTTTCTTT	CSVLYPGLTPEAFF
.	.	TRBV3-1/TRBV3-2	TRBJ1-2	TGTGCCAGCAGCCAAGTGGGGGGGGATGGCTACACCTTC	CASSQVGGDGYTF
.	TRBD1	TRBV7-9	TRBJ1-2	TGTGCCAGCAGCCCGGGACAGGGGGCTAAATATGGCTACACCTTC	CASSPGQGAKYGYTF
.	TRBD1	TRBV3-1/TRBV3-2	TRBJ2-7	TGTGCCAGCAGCCCCAGGACAGGGGTCGAGCAGTACTTC	CASSPRTGVEQYF
.	TRBD1	TRBV19	TRBJ1-5	TGTGCCAGTACCTCGCCTCAGGGGGCCCCAAGAGATCAGCCCCAGCATTTT	CASTSPQGAPRDQPQHF
.	TRBD2	TRBV3-1/TRBV3-2	TRBJ2-7	TGTGCCAGCAGCCATGGGACTACCGAGCAGTACTTC	CASSHGTTEQYF
.	TRBD1	TRBV12-5	TRBJ1-5	TGTGCTAGTGGTTTAGAACAGGGGTATAGCAATCAGCCCCAGCATTTT	CASGLEQGYSNQPQHF
.	.	TRBV30	TRBJ1-1	TGTGCCTGGAGTGTATGGAGGTCCCCTGAAGCTTTCTTT	CAWSVWRSPEAFF
.	.	TRBV19	TRBJ1-5	TGTGCCAGTAGTATGCAGACAACTCGGCCCCAGCATTTT	CASSMQTTRPQHF
.	.	TRBV5-4	TRBJ2-5	TGTGCCAGCAGCTTTAGAGAGACCCAGTACTTC	CASSFRETQYF
.	TRBD1	TRBV28	TRBJ1-6	TGTGCCAGCAGCCTCCGGGACAGGGCAAATTCACCCCTCCACTTT	CASSLRDRANSPLHF
.	.	TRBV14	TRBJ2-5	TGTGCCAGCAGCCAAGTCAGCGGACCTGGACAAGAGACCCAGTACTTC	CASSQVSGPGQETQYF
.	.	TRBV19	TRBJ1-5	TGTGCCAGTAGCGGGGTCGGGGTTCGGGTCAATCAGCCCCAGCATTTT	CASSGVGVRVNQPQHF
once	TRBD2	TRBV30	TRBJ2-3	TGTGCCTGGAGTCTAGCGGGGCACGCAGATACGCAGTATTTT	CAWSLAGHADTQYF
.	.	TRBV11-3	TRBJ2-1	TGTGCCAGCAGCTTACTAGGCAATGAGCAGTTCTTC	CASSLLGNEQFF
.	TRBD2	TRBV5-6	TRBJ2-3	TGTGCCAGCAGCTTGCGGCAGGGAGGGACAGATACGCAGTATTTT	CASSLRQGGTDTQYF
.	TRBD1	TRBV10-3	TRBJ1-2	TGTGCCATCAGGCCGGACAGGGGTAGTTATGGCTACACCTTC	CAIRPDRGSYGYTF
.	TRBD1	TRBV6-5	TRBJ1-2	TGTGCCAGCATTCAACCCGGGACAGGGGGGGCTGGCTACACCTTC	CASIQPGTGGAGYTF